This TCR beta chain was identified in a study of CD8 T cells in ankylosing spondylitis. The ends were cut back, 1 base at V and 2 bases at J, with 9 bases in the middle. There are 15 residues in the CDR3. Germline assignment: CDR1 SGHTA and CDR2 FQGNSA. From the 5' RACE reads, TCRdb called clonotypes with MiXCR, one entry per CDR3 protein. The table shows about 800,000 distinct CDR3 sequences, with approximately 10% occurring only once. This clonotype was observed a handful of times. Its matching antigen is unknown. Study-wide results and caveats: The disease-linked clones had a CD8+ phenotype and low blood frequencies. In ankylosing spondylitis blood, a motif of eight highly homologous TCR beta variants appeared characteristic.

The TCR originated in a male donor with ankylosing spondylitis. The specimen sequenced was blood, either unsorted or a sorted T cell fraction (not recorded which). The chain joins TRBV7-2 to TRBJ2-1; D is uncertain. CDR3 DNA: TGTGCCAGCAGCTTAGAACAGAAGACCTACAATGAGCAGTTCTTC. This gives the protein CASSLEQKTYNEQFF. The full variable domain, with the rest looked up from reference TRBV7-2 and TRBJ2-1, is GAGVSQSPSNKVTEKGKDVELRCDPISGHTALYWYRQSLGQGLEFLIYFQGNSAPDKSGLPSDRFSAERTGGSVSTLTIQRTQQEDSAVYLCASSLEQKTYNEQFFGPGTRLTVL.